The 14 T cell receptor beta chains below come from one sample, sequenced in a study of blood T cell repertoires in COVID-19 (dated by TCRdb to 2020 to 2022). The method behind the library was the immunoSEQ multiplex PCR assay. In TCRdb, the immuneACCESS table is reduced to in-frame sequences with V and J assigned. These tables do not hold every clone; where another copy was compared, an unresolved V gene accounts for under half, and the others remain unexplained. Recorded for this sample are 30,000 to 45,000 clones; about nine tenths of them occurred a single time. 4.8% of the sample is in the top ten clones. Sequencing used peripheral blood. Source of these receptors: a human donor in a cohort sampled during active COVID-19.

CDR3 in DNA: TGTGCCAGCAGCCAAGATGCGGGGACCGTCTATGGCTACACCTTC. Protein sequence: CASSQDAGTVYGYTF. The chain has TRBV4-2 and TRBJ1-2; the D gene is possibly TRBD1 (5 bases). CDR1 and CDR2 from the germline V gene are LGHNA and YNFKEQ. Between the trimmed V and J ends, which lost 0 bases and 4 bases, there was a span of 12 bases. The CDR3 is 15 amino acids.

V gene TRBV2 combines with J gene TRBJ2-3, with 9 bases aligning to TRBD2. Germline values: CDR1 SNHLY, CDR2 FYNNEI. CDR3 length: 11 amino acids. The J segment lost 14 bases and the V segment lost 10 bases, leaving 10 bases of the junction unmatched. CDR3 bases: TGTGCCACCCCGCTAGCGGGGACAACGTATTTT. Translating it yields CATPLAGTTYF.

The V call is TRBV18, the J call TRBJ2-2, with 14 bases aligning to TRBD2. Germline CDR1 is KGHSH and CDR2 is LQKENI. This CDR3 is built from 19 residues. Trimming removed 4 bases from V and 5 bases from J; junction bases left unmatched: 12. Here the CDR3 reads CASSLLPGLAGAGTGELFF. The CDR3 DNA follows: TGTGCCAGCTCACTCCTACCGGGACTAGCGGGAGCTGGAACCGGGGAGCTGTTTTTT.

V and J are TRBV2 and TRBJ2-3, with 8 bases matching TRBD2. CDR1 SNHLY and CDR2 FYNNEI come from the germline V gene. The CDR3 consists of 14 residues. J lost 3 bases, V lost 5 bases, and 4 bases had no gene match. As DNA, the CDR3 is TGTGCCAGCAGTTTTACGGGGGGGACAGATACGCAGTATTTT. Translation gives CASSFTGGTDTQYF.

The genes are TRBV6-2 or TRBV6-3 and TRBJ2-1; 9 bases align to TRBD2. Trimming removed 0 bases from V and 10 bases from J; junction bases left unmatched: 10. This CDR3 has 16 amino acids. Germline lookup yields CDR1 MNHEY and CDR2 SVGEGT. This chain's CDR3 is CASSYSKLAGAGEQFF. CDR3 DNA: TGTGCCAGCAGTTACTCGAAGTTAGCGGGAGCGGGGGAGCAGTTCTTC.

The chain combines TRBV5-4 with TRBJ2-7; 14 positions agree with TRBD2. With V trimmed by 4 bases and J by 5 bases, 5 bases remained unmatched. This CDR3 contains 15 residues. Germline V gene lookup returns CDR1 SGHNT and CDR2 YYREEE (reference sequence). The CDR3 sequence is CASSRLAGGGNEQYF. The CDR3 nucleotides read TGTGCCAGCAGCCGACTAGCGGGAGGGGGTAACGAGCAGTACTTC.

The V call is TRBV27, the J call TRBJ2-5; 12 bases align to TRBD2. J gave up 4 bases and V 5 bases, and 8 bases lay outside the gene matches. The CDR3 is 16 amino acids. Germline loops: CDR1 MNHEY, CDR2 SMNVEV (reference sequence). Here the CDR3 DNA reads TGTGCCAGCAGTCCGCGACTAGCGGGAGAGAGAGAGACCCAGTACTTC. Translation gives CASSPRLAGERETQYF.

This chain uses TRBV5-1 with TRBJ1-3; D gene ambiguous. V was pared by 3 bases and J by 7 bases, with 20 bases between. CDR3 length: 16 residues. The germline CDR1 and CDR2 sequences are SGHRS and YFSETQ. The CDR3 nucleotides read TGCGCCAGCAGCTCAAACCTGGTTTTGGGGAGTAACACCATATATTTT. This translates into CASSSNLVLGSNTIYF.

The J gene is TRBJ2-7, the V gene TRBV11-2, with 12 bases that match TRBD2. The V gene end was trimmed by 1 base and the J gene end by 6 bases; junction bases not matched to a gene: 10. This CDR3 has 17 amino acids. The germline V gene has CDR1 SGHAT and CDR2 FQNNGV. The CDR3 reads CASSLGVLAGGEIEQYF. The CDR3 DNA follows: TGTGCCAGCAGCTTAGGAGTCCTAGCGGGAGGGGAGATCGAGCAGTACTTC.

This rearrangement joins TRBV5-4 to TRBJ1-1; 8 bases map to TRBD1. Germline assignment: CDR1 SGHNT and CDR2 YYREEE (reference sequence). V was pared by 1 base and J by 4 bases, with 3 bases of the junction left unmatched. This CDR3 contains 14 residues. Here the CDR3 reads CASSLTGGSTEAFF. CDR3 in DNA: TGTGCCAGCAGCTTGACAGGGGGGAGCACTGAAGCTTTCTTT.

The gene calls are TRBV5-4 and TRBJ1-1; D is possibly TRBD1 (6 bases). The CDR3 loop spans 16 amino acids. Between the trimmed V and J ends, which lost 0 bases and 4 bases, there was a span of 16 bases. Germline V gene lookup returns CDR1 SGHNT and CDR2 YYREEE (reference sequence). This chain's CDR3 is CASSLAGGRGRTEAFF. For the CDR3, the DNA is TGTGCCAGCAGCTTGGCCGGGGGGCGCGGGCGCACTGAAGCTTTCTTT. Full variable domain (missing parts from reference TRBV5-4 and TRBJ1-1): ETGVTQSPTHLIKTRGQQVTLRCSSQSGHNTVSWYQQALGQGPQFIFQYYREEENGRGNFPPRFSGLQFPNYSSELNVNALELDDSALYLCASSLAGGRGRTEAFFGQGTRLTVV.

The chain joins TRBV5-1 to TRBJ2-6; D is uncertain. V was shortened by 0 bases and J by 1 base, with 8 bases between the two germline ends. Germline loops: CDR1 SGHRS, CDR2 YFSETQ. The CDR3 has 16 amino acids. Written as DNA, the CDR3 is TGCGCCAGCAGCTTGGCCCCCGGGTCTGGGGCCAACGTCCTGACTTTC. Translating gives CASSLAPGSGANVLTF.

In DNA, the CDR3 is TGTGCCAGCAGTTACCTTACTAGCGGGAGCTACAATGAGCAGTTCTTC. It yields the protein CASSYLTSGSYNEQFF. The chain joins TRBV6-5 to TRBJ2-1; TRBD2 matches at 11 bases. Germline V lookup: CDR1 MNHEY, CDR2 SVGAGI. V lost 2 bases and J lost 3; bases outside the gene matches: 3. There are 16 residues in the CDR3.

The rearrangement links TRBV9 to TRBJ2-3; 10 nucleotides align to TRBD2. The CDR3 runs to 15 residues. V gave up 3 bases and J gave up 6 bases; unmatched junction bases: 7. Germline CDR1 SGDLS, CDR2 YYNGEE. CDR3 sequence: CASSGSSGSWDTQYF. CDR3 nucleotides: TGTGCCAGCAGCGGGTCTAGCGGGAGTTGGGATACGCAGTATTTT.